The 14 T cell receptor beta chains below were found in one sample sequenced in a study of vaccination effects on CD4 cells after COVID-19. The repertoire was sequenced with immunoSEQ multiplex PCR; TCRdb's copy has only in-frame clones and lacks some. The sample includes 45,000 to 55,000 clones, around 74% of them seen just once. Upon completion of about 10 days in culture, CD4+ T cells were isolated. This individual contracted SARS-CoV-2 between March and December 2020, as verified by PCR. All study participants received two doses of BNT162b2 or mRNA-1273 vaccine. The antigens for these receptors are not known. Specimen: CD4+ T cells from PBMCs cultured without peptide, collected after COVID-19 vaccination. Receptors originate from a human donor who had a prior SARS-CoV-2 infection.

This chain connects TRBV19 to TRBJ1-5, with D maybe TRBD1 (5 bases). Trimming cost V 5 bases and J 0 bases, with 11 bases left between them. This CDR3 spans 15 amino acids. Looked up from germline, CDR1 is LNHDA and CDR2 is SQIVND (reference sequence). The CDR3 DNA reads as TGTGCCAGTAGTCCCGAGGGACTTAGCAATCAGCCCCAGCATTTT. It specifies CASSPEGLSNQPQHF.

This clone showed up just a few times. The chain is built from TRBV9 and TRBJ2-7, with 7 bases that match TRBD1. V was clipped by 0 bases and J by 5 bases; unmatched bases: 8. This CDR3 is 15 amino acids long. Germline-derived CDR1 and CDR2 are SGDLS and YYNGEE. The CDR3 sequence is CASSVGDRELDEQYF. The CDR3 bases are TGTGCCAGCAGCGTAGGAGACAGGGAATTGGACGAGCAGTACTTC.

The rearrangement links TRBV14 to TRBJ2-1; the match to TRBD2 covers 11 bases. Germline V gene sequence: CDR1 SGHDN, CDR2 FVKESK. The CDR3 runs 15 residues. V lost 0 bases to trimming and J lost 9 bases; unmatched junction nucleotides: 4. CDR3 DNA: TGTGCCAGCAGCCAAGAAACTAGCGGGAGAAGTGAGCAGTTCTTC. This encodes CASSQETSGRSEQFF.

This clone was seen a handful of times. V is TRBV2 and J is TRBJ1-2, with no clear D. The CDR3 is 13 amino acids. Looked up from germline, CDR1 is SNHLY and CDR2 is FYNNEI. V was clipped by 3 bases and J by 4 bases, with 9 bases between them. This CDR3 is CASSEYGSYGYTF. The CDR3 nucleotides are TGTGCCAGCAGTGAGTACGGGAGCTATGGCTACACCTTC.

V and J are TRBV5-1 and TRBJ2-2; D is perhaps TRBD2 (6 bases). The CDR3 has 16 amino acids. Trimming took off 0 bases at V and 1 base at J, with 10 bases between the two ends. Per the germline V gene, CDR1 is SGHRS and CDR2 is YFSETQ. The CDR3 DNA reads TGCGCCAGCAGCTTGGAGGGCGGGGTGAACACCGGGGAGCTGTTTTTT. It yields the protein CASSLEGGVNTGELFF.

This clone showed up just a few times. CDR3 DNA: TGTGCCAGCTCACCTCTAGCGGGAGTATCCAATGAGCAGTTCTTC. Protein product: CASSPLAGVSNEQFF. J is TRBJ2-1 and V is TRBV18, with 10 bases identical to TRBD2. Germline values: CDR1 KGHSH, CDR2 LQKENI. The CDR3 extends over 15 amino acids. J lost 6 bases, V lost 3 bases, and 5 bases had no gene match.

As concerns this clone: The junction departs from germline at one end; a sequencing error may be responsible. The rearrangement links TRBV10-1 to TRBJ2-7; no firm D call. The CDR3 totals 8 residues. Germline CDR1 and CDR2: WNHNN and SYGVQD (reference sequence). CDR3 DNA: TGCGCCAGCAAACGGGTCGTCTTC. Translated, it gives CASKRVVF.

The genes are TRBV9 and TRBJ2-5; D remains ambiguous. V gave up 0 bases and J gave up 7 bases, with 10 bases separating them. This CDR3 has 13 residues. CDR1 and CDR2 from the germline V gene are SGDLS and YYNGEE. The CDR3 DNA reads as TGTGCCAGCAGCGTAGTTCCGTTAGCGACCCAGTACTTC. Protein product: CASSVVPLATQYF. Drawing the rest from reference TRBV9 and TRBJ2-5, the complete variable domain is DSGVTQTPKHLITATGQRVTLRCSPRSGDLSVYWYQQSLDQGLQFLIQYYNGEERAKGNILERFSAQQFPDLHSELNLSSLELGDSALYFCASSVVPLATQYFGPGTRLLVL.

V gene TRBV20-1 combines with J gene TRBJ2-7, with D perhaps matching TRBD1 (5 bases). The CDR3 covers 11 residues. Per the germline V gene, CDR1 is DFQATT and CDR2 is SNEGSKA (reference sequence). V was pared by 5 bases and J by 5 bases, with 10 bases between. The CDR3: CSAPQENEQYF. The CDR3, as DNA: TGCAGTGCTCCACAGGAGAACGAGCAGTACTTC.

The CDR3 nucleotides read TGCGCCAGCAGCCAGACGACAGTTCCCGATGAGCAGTTCTTC. This codes for CASSQTTVPDEQFF. The chain carries TRBV4-1 and TRBJ2-1; D might be TRBD1 (5 bases). Trimming took 3 bases from V and 8 from J, leaving 14 bases between them. In germline, CDR1 is MGHRA, CDR2 YSYEKL. The CDR3 spans 14 residues.

This clone was recorded once. V is TRBV5-1 and J is TRBJ2-1, with TRBD1 matching 7 bases. This CDR3 contains 14 residues. Germline V gives CDR1 SGHRS, CDR2 YFSETQ. The trim removed 5 bases at V and 4 bases at J, leaving 6 bases unmatched. The CDR3 reads CASRWDSMYNEQFF. For the CDR3, the DNA is TGCGCCAGCAGATGGGACAGCATGTACAATGAGCAGTTCTTC. Full variable domain (outside the CDR3, taken from reference TRBV5-1 and TRBJ2-1): KAGVTQTPRYLIKTRGQQVTLSCSPISGHRSVSWYQQTPGQGLQFLFEYFSETQRNKGNFPGRFSGRQFSNSRSEMNVSTLELGDSALYLCASRWDSMYNEQFFGPGTRLTVL.

This clone was observed once. The chain employs TRBV15 and TRBJ1-1; TRBD1 might be the D (5 bases). Germline CDR1 LNHNV, CDR2 YYDKDF (reference sequence). The CDR3 extends over 14 amino acids. V lost 1 base to trimming and J lost 3 bases, with 9 bases between them. CDR3 nucleotides: TGTGCCACCAGCAGAGGAGGGGATGACACTGAAGCTTTCTTT. This encodes CATSRGGDDTEAFF. Full variable domain (outside the CDR3, taken from reference TRBV15 and TRBJ1-1): DAMVIQNPRYQVTQFGKPVTLSCSQTLNHNVMYWYQQKSSQAPKLLFHYYDKDFNNEADTPDNFQSRRPNTSFCFLDIRSPGLGDTAMYLCATSRGGDDTEAFFGQGTRLTVV.

The chain carries TRBV7-9 and TRBJ2-1; 12 positions match TRBD2. The ends lost 3 bases at V and 0 bases at J; junction bases unmatched: 9. Germline loops: CDR1 SEHNR, CDR2 FQNEAQ (reference sequence). This CDR3 region has 19 residues. CDR3 coding DNA: TGTGCCAGCAGCTTCAGTCTAGCGGGAGGGCCAAGCTCCTACAATGAGCAGTTCTTC. It yields the protein CASSFSLAGGPSSYNEQFF.

This chain links TRBV4-1 with TRBJ2-1, with TRBD2 matching over 8 bases. This CDR3 is 18 amino acids long. The V segment lost 1 base and the J segment 1 base; nucleotides outside the gene matches: 9. Germline loops: CDR1 MGHRA, CDR2 YSYEKL. CDR3 nucleotide sequence: TGCGCCAGCAGCCAAGTTGTACGGCGGGAGGCATCCTACAATGAGCAGTTCTTC. Its translation: CASSQVVRREASYNEQFF.